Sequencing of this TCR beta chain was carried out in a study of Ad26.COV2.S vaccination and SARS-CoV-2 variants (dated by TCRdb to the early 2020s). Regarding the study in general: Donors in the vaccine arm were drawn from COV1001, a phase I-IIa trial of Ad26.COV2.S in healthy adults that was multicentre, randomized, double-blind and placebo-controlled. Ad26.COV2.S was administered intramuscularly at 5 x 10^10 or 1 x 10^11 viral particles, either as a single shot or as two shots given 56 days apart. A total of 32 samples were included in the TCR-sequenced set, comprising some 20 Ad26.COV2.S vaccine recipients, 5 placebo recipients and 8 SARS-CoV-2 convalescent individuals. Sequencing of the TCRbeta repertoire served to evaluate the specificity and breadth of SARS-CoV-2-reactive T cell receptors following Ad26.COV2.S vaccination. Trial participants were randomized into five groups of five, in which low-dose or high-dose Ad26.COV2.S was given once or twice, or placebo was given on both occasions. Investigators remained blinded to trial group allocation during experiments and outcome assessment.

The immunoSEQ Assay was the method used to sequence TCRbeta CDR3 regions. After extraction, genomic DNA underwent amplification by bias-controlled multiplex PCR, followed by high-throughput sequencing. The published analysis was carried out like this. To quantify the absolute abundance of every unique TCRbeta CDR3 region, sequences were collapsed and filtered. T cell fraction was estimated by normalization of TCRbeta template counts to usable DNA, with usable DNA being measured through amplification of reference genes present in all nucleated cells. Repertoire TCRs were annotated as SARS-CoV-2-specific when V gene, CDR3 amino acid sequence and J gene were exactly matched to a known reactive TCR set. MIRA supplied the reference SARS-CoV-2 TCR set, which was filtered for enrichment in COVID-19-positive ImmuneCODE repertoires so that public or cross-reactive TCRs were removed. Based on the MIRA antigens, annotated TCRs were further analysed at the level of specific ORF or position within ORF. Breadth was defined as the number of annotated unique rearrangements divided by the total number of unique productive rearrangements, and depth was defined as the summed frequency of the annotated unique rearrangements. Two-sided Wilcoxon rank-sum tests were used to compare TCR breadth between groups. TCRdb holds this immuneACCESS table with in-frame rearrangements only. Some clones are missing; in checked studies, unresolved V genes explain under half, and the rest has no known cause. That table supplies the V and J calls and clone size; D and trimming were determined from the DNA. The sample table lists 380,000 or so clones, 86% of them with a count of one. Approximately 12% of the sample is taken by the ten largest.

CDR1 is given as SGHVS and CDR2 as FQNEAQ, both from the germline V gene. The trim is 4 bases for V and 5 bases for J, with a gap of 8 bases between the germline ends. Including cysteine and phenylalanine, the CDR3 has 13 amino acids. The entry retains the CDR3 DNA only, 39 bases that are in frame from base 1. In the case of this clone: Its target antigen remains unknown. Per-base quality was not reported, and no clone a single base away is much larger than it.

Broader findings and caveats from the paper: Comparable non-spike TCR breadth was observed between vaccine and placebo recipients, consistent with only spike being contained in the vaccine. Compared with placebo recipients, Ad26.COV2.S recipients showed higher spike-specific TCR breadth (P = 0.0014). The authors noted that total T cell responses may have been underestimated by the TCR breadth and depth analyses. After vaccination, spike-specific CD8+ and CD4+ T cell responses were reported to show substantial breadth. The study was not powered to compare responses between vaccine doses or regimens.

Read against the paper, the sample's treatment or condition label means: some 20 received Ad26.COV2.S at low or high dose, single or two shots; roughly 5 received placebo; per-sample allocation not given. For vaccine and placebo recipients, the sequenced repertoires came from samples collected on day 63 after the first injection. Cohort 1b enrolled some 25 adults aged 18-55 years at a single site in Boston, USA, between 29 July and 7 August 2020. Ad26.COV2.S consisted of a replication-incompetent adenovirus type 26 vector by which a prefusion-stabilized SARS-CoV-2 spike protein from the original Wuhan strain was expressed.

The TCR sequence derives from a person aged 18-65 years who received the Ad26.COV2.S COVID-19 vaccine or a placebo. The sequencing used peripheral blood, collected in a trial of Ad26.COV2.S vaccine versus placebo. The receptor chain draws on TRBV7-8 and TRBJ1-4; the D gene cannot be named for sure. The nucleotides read TGTGCCAGCAGCTCACAGCAGAATGAAAAACTGTTTTTT. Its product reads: CASSSQQNEKLFF. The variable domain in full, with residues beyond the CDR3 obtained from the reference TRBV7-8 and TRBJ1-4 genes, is GAGVSQSPRYKVAKRGQDVALRCDPISGHVSLFWYQQALGQGPEFLTYFQNEAQLDKSGLPSDRFFAERPEGSVSTLKIQRTQQEDSAVYLCASSSQQNEKLFFGSGTQLSVL.